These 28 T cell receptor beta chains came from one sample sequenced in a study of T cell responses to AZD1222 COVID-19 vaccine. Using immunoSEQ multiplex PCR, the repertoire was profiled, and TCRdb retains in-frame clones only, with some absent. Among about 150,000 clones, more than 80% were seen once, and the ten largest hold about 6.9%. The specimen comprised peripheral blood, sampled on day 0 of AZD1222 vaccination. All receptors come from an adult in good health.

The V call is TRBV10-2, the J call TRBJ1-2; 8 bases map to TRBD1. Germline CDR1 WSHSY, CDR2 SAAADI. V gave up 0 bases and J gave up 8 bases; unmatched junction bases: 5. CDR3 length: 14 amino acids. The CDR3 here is CASSESGRGLGYTF. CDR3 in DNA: TGCGCCAGCAGTGAGTCGGGCAGGGGGCTCGGCTACACCTTC.

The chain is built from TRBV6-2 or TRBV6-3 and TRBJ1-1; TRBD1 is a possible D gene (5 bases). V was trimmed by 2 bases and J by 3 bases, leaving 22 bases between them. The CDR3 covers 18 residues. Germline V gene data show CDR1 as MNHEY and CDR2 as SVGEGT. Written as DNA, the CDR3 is TGTGCCAGCAGTTACCCAGGAGGGGTGCTGTTCGGTGACACTGAAGCTTTCTTT. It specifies CASSYPGGVLFGDTEAFF.

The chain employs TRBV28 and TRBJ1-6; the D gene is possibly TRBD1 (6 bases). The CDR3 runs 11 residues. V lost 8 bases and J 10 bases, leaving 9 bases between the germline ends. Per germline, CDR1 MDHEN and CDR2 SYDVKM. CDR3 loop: CASGTGSPLHF. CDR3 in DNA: TGTGCCAGCGGAACAGGGTCACCCCTCCACTTT.

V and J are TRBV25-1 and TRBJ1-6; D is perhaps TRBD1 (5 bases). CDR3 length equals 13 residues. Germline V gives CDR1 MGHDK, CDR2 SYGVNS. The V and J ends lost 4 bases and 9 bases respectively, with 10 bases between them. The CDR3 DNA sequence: TGTGCCAGCAGTGTTGGGGGTAGTTCACCCCTCCACTTT. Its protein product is CASSVGGSSPLHF.

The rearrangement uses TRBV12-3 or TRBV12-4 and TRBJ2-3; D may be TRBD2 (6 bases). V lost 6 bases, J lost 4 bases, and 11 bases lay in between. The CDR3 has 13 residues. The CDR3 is CASSLGTPDTQYF. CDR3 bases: TGTGCCAGCAGCCTTGGGACTCCAGATACGCAGTATTTT.

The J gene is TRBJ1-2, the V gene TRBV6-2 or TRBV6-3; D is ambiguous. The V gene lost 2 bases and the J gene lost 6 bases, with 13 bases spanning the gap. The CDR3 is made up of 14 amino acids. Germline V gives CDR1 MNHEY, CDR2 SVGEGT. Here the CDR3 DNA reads TGTGCCAGCAGTTACCGGACCCTTGGCGATGGCTACACCTTC. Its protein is CASSYRTLGDGYTF.

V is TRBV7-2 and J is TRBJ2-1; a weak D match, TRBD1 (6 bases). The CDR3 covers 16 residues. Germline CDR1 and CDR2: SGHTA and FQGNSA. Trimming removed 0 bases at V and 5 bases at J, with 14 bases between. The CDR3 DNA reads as TGTGCCAGCAGCTTAGCGACAGGCGTGTGGGACAATGAGCAGTTCTTC. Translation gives CASSLATGVWDNEQFF.

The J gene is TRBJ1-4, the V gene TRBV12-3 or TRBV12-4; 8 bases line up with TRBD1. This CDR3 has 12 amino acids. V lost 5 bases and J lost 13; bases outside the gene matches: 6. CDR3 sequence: CASSPDRVGLFF. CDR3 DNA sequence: TGTGCCAGCAGTCCGGACAGGGTAGGACTGTTTTTT.

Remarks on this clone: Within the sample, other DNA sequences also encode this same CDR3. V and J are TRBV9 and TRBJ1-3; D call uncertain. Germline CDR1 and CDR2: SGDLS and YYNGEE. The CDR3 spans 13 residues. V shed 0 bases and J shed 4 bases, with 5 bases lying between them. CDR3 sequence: CASSVEGGNTIYF. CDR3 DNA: TGTGCCAGCAGCGTAGAGGGAGGAAACACCATATATTTT. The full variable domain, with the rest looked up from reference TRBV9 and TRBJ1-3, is DSGVTQTPKHLITATGQRVTLRCSPRSGDLSVYWYQQSLDQGLQFLIQYYNGEERAKGNILERFSAQQFPDLHSELNLSSLELGDSALYFCASSVEGGNTIYFGEGSWLTVV.

The CDR3 is CASRTGAGSNQPQHF. In DNA form, the CDR3 reads TGTGCCAGCAGAACAGGGGCGGGGAGCAATCAGCCCCAGCATTTT. The V gene is TRBV28, the J gene TRBJ1-5, with TRBD1 matching 7 bases. Per the germline V gene, CDR1 is MDHEN and CDR2 is SYDVKM. The junction had 6 bases not matched to a gene; V was cut back by 6 bases and J by 1 base. The CDR3 has 15 amino acids.

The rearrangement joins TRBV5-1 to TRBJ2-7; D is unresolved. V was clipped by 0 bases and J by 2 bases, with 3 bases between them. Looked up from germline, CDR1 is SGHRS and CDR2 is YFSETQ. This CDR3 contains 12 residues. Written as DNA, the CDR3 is TGCGCCAGCAGCTTGGGGGCCTACGAGCAGTACTTC. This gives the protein CASSLGAYEQYF.

CDR3 bases: TGTGCCAGTAGTATGACAGGATGGAAGTTGGCTTTCTTT. It specifies CASSMTGWKLAFF. This chain links TRBV19 with TRBJ1-1, with D perhaps matching TRBD1 (6 bases). Germline CDR1 reads LNHDA; CDR2 reads SQIVND (reference sequence). This CDR3 has 13 residues. Trimming took off 3 bases at V and 11 bases at J, with 16 bases between the two ends.

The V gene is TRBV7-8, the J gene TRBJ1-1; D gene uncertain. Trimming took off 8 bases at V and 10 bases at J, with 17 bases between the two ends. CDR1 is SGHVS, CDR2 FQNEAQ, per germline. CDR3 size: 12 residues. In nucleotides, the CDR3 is TGTGCCAGCTCCCCCTCGCTGCGTTTAGCTTTCTTT. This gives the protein CASSPSLRLAFF.

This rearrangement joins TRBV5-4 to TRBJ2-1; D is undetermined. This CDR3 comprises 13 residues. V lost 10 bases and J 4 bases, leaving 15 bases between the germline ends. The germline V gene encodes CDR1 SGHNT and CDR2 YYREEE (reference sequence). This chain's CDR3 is CAGTGPMYNEQFF. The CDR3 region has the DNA TGTGCCGGCACCGGGCCGATGTACAATGAGCAGTTCTTC. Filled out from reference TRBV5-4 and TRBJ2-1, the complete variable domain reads ETGVTQSPTHLIKTRGQQVTLRCSSQSGHNTVSWYQQALGQGPQFIFQYYREEENGRGNFPPRFSGLQFPNYSSELNVNALELDDSALYLCAGTGPMYNEQFFGPGTRLTVL.

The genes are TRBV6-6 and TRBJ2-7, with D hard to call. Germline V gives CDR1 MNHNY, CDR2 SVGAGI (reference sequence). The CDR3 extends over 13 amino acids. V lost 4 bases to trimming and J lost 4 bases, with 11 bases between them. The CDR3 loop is CASSSPGQYEQYF. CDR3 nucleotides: TGTGCCAGCAGTTCCCCCGGGCAGTACGAGCAGTACTTC.

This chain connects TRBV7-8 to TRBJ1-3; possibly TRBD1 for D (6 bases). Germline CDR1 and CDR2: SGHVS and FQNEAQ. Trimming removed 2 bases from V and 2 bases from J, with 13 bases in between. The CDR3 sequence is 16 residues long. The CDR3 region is CASSLLTGFTGNTIYF. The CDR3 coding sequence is TGTGCCAGCAGCTTATTGACAGGCTTCACTGGAAACACCATATATTTT. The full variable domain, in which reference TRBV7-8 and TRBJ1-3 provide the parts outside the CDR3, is GAGVSQSPRYKVAKRGQDVALRCDPISGHVSLFWYQQALGQGPEFLTYFQNEAQLDKSGLPSDRFFAERPEGSVSTLKIQRTQQEDSAVYLCASSLLTGFTGNTIYFGEGSWLTVV.

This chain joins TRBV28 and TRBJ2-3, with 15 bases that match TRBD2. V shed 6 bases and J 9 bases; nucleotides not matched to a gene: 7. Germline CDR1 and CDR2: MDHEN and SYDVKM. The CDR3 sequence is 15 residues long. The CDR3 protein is CASRWTSGGVPTQYF. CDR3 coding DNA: TGTGCCAGCAGGTGGACTAGCGGGGGGGTCCCCACGCAGTATTTT.

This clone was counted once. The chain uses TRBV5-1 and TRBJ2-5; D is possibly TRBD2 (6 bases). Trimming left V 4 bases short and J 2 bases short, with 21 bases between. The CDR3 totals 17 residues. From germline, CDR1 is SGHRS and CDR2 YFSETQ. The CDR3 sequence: CASSKARLVGTQETQYF. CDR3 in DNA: TGCGCCAGCAGCAAGGCCCGACTAGTCGGTACTCAAGAGACCCAGTACTTC.

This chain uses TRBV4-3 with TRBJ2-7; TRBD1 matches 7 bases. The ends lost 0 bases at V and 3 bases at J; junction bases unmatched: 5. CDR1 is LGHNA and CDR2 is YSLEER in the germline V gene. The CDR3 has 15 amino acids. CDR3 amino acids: CASSQDRDRYYEQYF. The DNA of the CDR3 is TGCGCCAGCAGCCAAGATCGGGACAGATACTACGAGCAGTACTTC.

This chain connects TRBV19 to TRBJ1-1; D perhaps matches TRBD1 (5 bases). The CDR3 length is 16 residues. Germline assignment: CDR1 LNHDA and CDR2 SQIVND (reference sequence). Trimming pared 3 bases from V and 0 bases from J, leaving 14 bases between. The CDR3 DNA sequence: TGTGCCAGTAGTATCCCGGGACCGATCATGAACACTGAAGCTTTCTTT. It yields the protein CASSIPGPIMNTEAFF.

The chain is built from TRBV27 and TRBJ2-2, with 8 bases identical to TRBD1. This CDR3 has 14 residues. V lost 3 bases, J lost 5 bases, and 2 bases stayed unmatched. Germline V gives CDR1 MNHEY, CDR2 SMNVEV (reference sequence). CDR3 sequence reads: CASSFQGATGELFF. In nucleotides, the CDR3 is TGTGCCAGCAGTTTTCAGGGGGCTACCGGGGAGCTGTTTTTT.

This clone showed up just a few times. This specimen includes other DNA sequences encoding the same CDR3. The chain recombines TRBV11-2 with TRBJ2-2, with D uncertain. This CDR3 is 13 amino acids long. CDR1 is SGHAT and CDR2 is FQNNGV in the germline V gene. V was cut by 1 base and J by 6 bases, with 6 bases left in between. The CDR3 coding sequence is TGTGCCAGCAGCTTAGCTAGACCCGGGGAGCTGTTTTTT. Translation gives CASSLARPGELFF.

CDR3: CASSPRTGPYTQYF. The CDR3, as DNA: TGTGCCAGTAGCCCGAGGACAGGGCCGTATACGCAGTATTTT. The chain has TRBV19 and TRBJ2-3; TRBD1 matches 8 bases. Losses at the gene ends were 6 bases for V and 7 bases for J; bases not matched to a gene: 9. The CDR3 sequence is 14 residues long. The germline CDR1 and CDR2 sequences are LNHDA and SQIVND (reference sequence).

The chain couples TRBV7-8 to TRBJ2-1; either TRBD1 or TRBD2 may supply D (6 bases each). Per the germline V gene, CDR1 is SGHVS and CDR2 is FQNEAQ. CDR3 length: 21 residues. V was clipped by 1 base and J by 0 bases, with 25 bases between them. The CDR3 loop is CASSLVWAGQLTNNSYNEQFF. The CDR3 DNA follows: TGTGCCAGCAGCTTAGTGTGGGCGGGACAATTAACTAACAACTCCTACAATGAGCAGTTCTTC.

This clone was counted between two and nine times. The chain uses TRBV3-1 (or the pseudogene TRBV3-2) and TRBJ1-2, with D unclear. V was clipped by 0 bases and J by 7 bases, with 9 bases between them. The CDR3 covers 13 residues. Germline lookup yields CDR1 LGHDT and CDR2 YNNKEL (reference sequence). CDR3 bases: TGTGCCAGCAGCCAAGACAGAATTACTGGCTACACCTTC. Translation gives CASSQDRITGYTF.

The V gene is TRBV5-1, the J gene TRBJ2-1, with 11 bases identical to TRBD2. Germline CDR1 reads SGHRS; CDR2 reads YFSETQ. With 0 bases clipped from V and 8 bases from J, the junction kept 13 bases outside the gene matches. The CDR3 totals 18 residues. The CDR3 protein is CASSLAYSGGAISYEQFF. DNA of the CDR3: TGCGCCAGCAGCTTGGCATATAGCGGGGGGGCCATTTCATATGAGCAGTTCTTC. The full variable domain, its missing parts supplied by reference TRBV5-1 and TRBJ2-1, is KAGVTQTPRYLIKTRGQQVTLSCSPISGHRSVSWYQQTPGQGLQFLFEYFSETQRNKGNFPGRFSGRQFSNSRSEMNVSTLELGDSALYLCASSLAYSGGAISYEQFFGPGTRLTVL.

CDR3 in amino acids: CASSYRQGTEAFF. In nucleotides, the CDR3 is TGTGCCAGCAGCTACAGACAGGGCACTGAAGCTTTCTTT. The J gene is TRBJ1-1, the V gene TRBV7-2, with 7 bases that match TRBD1. The germline CDR1 and CDR2 sequences are SGHTA and FQGNSA. Trimming cost V 4 bases and J 4 bases; bases outside gene matches: 3. CDR3 length equals 13 residues.

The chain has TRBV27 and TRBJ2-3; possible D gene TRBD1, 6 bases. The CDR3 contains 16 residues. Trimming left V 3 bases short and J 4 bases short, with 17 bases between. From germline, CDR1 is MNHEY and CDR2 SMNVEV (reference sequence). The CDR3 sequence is CASSFSAGDLADTQYF. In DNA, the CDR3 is TGTGCCAGCAGTTTTAGCGCAGGGGATCTAGCAGATACGCAGTATTTT.